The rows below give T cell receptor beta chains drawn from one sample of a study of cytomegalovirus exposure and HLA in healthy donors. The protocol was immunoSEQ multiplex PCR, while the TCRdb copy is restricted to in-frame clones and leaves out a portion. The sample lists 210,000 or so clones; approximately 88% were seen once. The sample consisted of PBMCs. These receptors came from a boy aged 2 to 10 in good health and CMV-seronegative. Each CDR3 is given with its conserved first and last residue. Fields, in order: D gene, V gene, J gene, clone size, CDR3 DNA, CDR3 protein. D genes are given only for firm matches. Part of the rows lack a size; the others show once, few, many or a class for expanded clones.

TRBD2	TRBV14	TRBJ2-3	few	TGTGCCAGCAGCCATCCTAGCGGGGGATACACAGATACGCAGTATTTT	CASSHPSGGYTDTQYF
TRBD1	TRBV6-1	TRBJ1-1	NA	TGTGCCAGCATCCAGGACAGGCTACACACTGAAGCTTTCTTT	CASIQDRLHTEAFF
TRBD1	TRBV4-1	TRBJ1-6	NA	TGCGCCAGCAGCCAAGGCCCGGCAGGGACAGGGGTTTCACCCCTCCACTTT	CASSQGPAGTGVSPLHF
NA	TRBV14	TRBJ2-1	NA	TGTGCCAGCAGCCAAGATCCTACTTACAATGAGCAGTTCTTC	CASSQDPTYNEQFF
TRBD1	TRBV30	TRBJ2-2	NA	TGTGCCTCACAGGGGCATGGAACCGGGGAGCTGTTTTTT	CASQGHGTGELFF
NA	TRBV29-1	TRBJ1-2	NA	TGCAGCGTTGGGGCAGACAGGAACTATGGCTACACCTTC	CSVGADRNYGYTF
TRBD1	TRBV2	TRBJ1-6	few	TGTGCCACCACACAGGGGGCGCGCTGGTCACCCCTCCACTTT	CATTQGARWSPLHF
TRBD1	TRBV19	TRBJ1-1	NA	TGTGCCAGTAGAAGTCCCGGGACAGGGCCGGGGGCTGAAGCTTTCTTT	CASRSPGTGPGAEAFF
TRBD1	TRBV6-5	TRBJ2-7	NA	TGTGCCACCCGGGACAGGTTGATCCACGAGCAGTACTTC	CATRDRLIHEQYF
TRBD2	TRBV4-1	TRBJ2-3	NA	TGCGCCAGCAGCCCACCCCCCGGGCGCGGGAGCCCCACAGATACGCAGTATTTT	CASSPPPGRGSPTDTQYF
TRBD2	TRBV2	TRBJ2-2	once	TGTGCCAGCAGCCCCAGCGGGGCCACCGGGGAGCTGTTTTTT	CASSPSGATGELFF
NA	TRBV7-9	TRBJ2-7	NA	TGTTCCAGCAGCTTTCGTGTCGACGAGCAGTACTTC	CSSSFRVDEQYF
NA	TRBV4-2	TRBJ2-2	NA	TGTGCCAGCAGCCAAGAGGGGCAGGGTGTGGGCGGGGAGCTGTTTTTT	CASSQEGQGVGGELFF
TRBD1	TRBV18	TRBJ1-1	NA	TGTGCCAGCTCTCTATCGACAGGGGAGAACACTGAAGCTTTCTTT	CASSLSTGENTEAFF
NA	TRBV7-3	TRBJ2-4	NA	TGTGCCAGCAGCTTAACCGGACAGACGGACATTCAGTACTTC	CASSLTGQTDIQYF
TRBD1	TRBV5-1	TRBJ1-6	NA	TGCGCCAGCAGCTTGGACCGACAGGGAAATTCACCCCTCCACTTT	CASSLDRQGNSPLHF
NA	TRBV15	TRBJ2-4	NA	TGTGCCACCAGCAGCACAGGGCCTCCCAAAAACATTCAGTACTTC	CATSSTGPPKNIQYF
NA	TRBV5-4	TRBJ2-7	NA	TGTGCCAGCAGCTTACCCCCCAGCTACGAGCAGTACTTC	CASSLPPSYEQYF
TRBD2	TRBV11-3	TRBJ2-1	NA	TGTGCCAGCAGCTTGGCCGGGACTAGCCCCTACAATGAGCAGTTCTTC	CASSLAGTSPYNEQFF
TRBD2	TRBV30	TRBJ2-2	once	TGTGCCTGGAAGGGACTAGCGGGAGGGGAGACCGGGGAGCTGTTTTTT	CAWKGLAGGETGELFF
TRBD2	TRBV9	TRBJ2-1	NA	TGTGCCAGCAGCGGGGTAGCGGGAGTTAAGGAGCAGTTCTTC	CASSGVAGVKEQFF
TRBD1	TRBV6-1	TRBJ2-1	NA	TGTGCCAGCAGTGGGGACAGGGGGAATGAGCAGTTCTTC	CASSGDRGNEQFF
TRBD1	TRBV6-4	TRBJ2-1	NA	TGTGCCAGCAGTGACGGGCAGGGGGATTACAATGAGCAGTTCTTC	CASSDGQGDYNEQFF
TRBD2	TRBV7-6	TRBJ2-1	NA	TGTGCCAGCAGTTCCATCCAGAAGAGCGGGAGCTACAATGAGCAGTTCTTC	CASSSIQKSGSYNEQFF
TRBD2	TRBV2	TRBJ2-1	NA	TGTGCCAGCAGCGGGGGGGCTATGGATGAGCAGTTCTTC	CASSGGAMDEQFF
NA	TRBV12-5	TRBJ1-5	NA	TGTGCTAGTGGCAGGGACTTAGGGGGCAATCAGCCCCAGCATTTT	CASGRDLGGNQPQHF
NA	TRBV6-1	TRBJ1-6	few	TGTGCCAGCAGTGAGAGTAAGGGACATAATTTATCACCCCTCCACTTT	CASSESKGHNLSPLHF
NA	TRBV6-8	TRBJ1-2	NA	TGTGCCAGCAGACCTAGGGCCAGGGGCTGGGGCTACACCTTC	CASRPRARGWGYTF
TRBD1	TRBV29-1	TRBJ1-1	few	TGCAGCGTTGAAAGGCAGGGGGTGGCAGCTTTCTTT	CSVERQGVAAFF
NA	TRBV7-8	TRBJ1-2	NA	TGTGCCAGCTCTGGCGGGAACTATGGCTGCACCTTC	CASSGGNYGCTF
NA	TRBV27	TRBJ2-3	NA	TGTGCCAGCAGTTTCCCTAGCTATAGCACAGATACGCAGTATTTT	CASSFPSYSTDTQYF
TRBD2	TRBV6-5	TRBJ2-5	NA	TGTGCCAGCAGCTTTAGCGGGAGGGCGGTGGAGACCCAGTACTTC	CASSFSGRAVETQYF
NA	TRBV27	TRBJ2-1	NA	TGTGCCAGCAGGGAGGGCGAGTACAATGAGCAGTTCTTC	CASREGEYNEQFF
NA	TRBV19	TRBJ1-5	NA	TGTGCCAGTAGTATTCAGGGGTCCCAGCCCCAGCATTTT	CASSIQGSQPQHF
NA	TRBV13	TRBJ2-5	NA	TGTGCCAGCAGCCATACTACGGGAGAGACCCAGTACTTC	CASSHTTGETQYF
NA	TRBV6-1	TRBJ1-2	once	TGTGCCAGCAGTTCCCAGTCCTTCTATGGCTACACCTTC	CASSSQSFYGYTF
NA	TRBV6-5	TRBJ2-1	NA	TGTGCCAGCAGTTGGGTTGGGGCCAGCTCCTACAATGAGCAGTTCTTC	CASSWVGASSYNEQFF
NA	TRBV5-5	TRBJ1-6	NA	TGTGCCAGCAGCCCTGGTGACGGGGTAAGGGCCTATAATTCACCCCTCCACTTT	CASSPGDGVRAYNSPLHF
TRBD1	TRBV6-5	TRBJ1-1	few	TGTGCCAGCCGGACAGGGGAGTCCTCGGTCACTGAAGCTTTCTTT	CASRTGESSVTEAFF
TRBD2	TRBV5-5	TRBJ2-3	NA	TGTGCCAGCACTAGCGGGAGGGCCCTCAGCACAGATACGCAGTATTTT	CASTSGRALSTDTQYF
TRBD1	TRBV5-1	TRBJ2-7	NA	TGCGCCAGCAGCGGGGGACAGGGTAATTTTAAGTACGAGCAGTACTTC	CASSGGQGNFKYEQYF